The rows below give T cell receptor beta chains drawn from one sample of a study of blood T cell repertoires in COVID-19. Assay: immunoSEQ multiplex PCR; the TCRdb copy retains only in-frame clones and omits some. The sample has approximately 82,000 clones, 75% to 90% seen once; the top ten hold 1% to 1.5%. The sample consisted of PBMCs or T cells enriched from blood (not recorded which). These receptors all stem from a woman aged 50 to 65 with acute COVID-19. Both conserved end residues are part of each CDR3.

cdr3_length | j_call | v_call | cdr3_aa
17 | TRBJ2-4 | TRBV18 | CASSPSGGGEGKNIQYF
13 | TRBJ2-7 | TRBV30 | CAWRVAGSYEQYF
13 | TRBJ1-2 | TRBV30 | CAWSMRTDYGYTF
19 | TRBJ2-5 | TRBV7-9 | CASRTPGTSGPLGEETQYF
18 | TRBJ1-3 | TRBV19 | CASSIGGRDTNSGNTIYF
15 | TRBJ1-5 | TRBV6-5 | CASSYGQGEAQPQHF
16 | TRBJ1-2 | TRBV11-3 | CASSPEGRDGVYGYTF
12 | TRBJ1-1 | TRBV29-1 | CSVREFNTEAFF
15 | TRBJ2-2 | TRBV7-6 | CASGQVAVSPGELFF
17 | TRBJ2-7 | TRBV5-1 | CASSPRLAGGPSYEQYF
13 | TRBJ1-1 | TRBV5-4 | CASSLWTGTEAFF
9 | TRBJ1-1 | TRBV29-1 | CSVDREAFF
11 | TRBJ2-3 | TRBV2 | CASSYTDTQYF
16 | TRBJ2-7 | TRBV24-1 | CATSDSALRNSYEQYF
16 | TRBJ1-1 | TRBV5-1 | CASSLFTGMADTEAFF
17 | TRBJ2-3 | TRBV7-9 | CASSLAGTSGRADTQYF
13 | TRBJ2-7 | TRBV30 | CAWTSGEGYEQYF
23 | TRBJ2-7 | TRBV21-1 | CASSKRGVRGLATHRRLSYEQYF
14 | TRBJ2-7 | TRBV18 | CASSPPDRAYEQYF
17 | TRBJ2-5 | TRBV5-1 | CASSLGLGLAGVETQYF
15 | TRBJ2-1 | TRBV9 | CASSDSAGKYNEQFF
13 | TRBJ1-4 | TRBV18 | CASSPPFGEKLFF
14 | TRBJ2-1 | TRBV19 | CASSRAGHYNEQFF
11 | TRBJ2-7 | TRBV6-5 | CASSSPGKEYF
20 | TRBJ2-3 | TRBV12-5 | CASGSRGLAGGVRSTDTQYF
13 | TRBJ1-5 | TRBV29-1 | CSVGAGAGQPQHF
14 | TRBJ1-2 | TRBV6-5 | CASRIPGQGYGYTF
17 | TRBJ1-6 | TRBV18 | CASSPRPPSSYNSPLHF
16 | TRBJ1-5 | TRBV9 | CARSIAGGEGNQPQHF
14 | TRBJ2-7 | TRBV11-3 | CASSLVTGGDEQYF
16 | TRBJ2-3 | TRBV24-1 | CATSEMTSGRTDTQYF
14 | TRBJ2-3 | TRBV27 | CASSLAGRTDTQYF
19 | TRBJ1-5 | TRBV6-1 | CASSESDRGMRGVNQPQHF
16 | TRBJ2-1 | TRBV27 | CASSLETGTGYNEQFF
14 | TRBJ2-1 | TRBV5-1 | CASSLTTGVGEQFF
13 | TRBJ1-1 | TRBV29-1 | CSVSPSLRIEAFF
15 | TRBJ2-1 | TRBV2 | CASSEGPGGYNEQFF
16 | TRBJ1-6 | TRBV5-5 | CASSLGQGTYNSPLHF
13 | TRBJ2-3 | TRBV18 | CASSFGDPDTQYF
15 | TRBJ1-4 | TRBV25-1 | CASSSPQGRGEKLFF
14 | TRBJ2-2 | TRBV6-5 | CASRLTGYAGELFF
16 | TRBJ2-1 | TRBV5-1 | CASSLAGGRGYNEQFF
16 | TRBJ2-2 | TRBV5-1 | CASSFGAQLQTGELFF
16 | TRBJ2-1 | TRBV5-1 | CASSLAWTSGSNEQFF
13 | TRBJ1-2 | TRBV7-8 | CASTPDRNYGYTF